These 10 T cell receptor beta chains originate from one sample sequenced in a study of tumor-infiltrating lymphocytes in localized non-small cell lung cancer. The table came from immunoSEQ multiplex PCR; TCRdb's copy has only in-frame clones and leaves some out. The data hold 10,000 to 13,000 clones, with 63% observed a single time. The material sequenced was lung tumor tissue. The source of these receptors is a human donor with non-small cell lung cancer.

The gene calls are TRBV4-3 and TRBJ1-1; unclear D gene. This CDR3 contains 14 residues. V lost 1 base, J lost 2 bases, and 8 bases lay in between. The germline gives CDR1 LGHNA, CDR2 YSLEER. The CDR3 reads CASSQVGVNTEAFF. The CDR3 DNA sequence: TGCGCCAGCAGCCAAGTAGGAGTTAACACTGAAGCTTTCTTT.

CDR3 amino acids: CASSYSTGGGTGYTF. CDR3 nucleotides: TGTGCCAGCAGTTACTCGACAGGGGGAGGTACCGGCTACACCTTC. This chain joins TRBV6-5 and TRBJ1-2; 9 bases are shared with TRBD1. Germline V CDR1 and CDR2: MNHEY, SVGAGI. J was trimmed by 8 bases and V by 0 bases; bases with no gene match: 7. CDR3 size: 15 residues.

The J gene is TRBJ2-7, the V gene TRBV5-4, with 12 bases lining up with TRBD2. Germline V gene sequence: CDR1 SGHNT, CDR2 YYREEE (reference sequence). The junction had 6 bases not matched to a gene; V was cut back by 4 bases and J by 1 base. CDR3 length: 16 amino acids. The CDR3 nucleotides read TGTGCCAGCAGCAAGACTAGCGGGAGTGTTTCCTACGAGCAGTACTTC. This translates into CASSKTSGSVSYEQYF. The whole variable domain, remainder taken from reference TRBV5-4 and TRBJ2-7, is ETGVTQSPTHLIKTRGQQVTLRCSSQSGHNTVSWYQQALGQGPQFIFQYYREEENGRGNFPPRFSGLQFPNYSSELNVNALELDDSALYLCASSKTSGSVSYEQYFGPGTRLTVT.

This clone has a handful of counts. The V gene is TRBV18, the J gene TRBJ1-4, with 9 positions matching TRBD1. Unmatched junction bases numbered 5, after V lost 2 bases and J lost 4 bases. The CDR3 is 16 amino acids. Per the germline V gene, CDR1 is KGHSH and CDR2 is LQKENI. In DNA, the CDR3 is TGTGCCAGCTCACCAAGGACAGGGGACAGTAATGAAAAACTGTTTTTT. This sequence encodes CASSPRTGDSNEKLFF.

The chain's CDR3 is CASSIGWGNTIYF. DNA of the CDR3: TGTGCCAGTAGTATCGGGTGGGGAAACACCATATATTTT. This chain joins TRBV19 and TRBJ1-3; unclear D gene. In germline, CDR1 is LNHDA, CDR2 SQIVND (reference sequence). Trimming took 3 bases from V and 4 from J, leaving 7 bases between them. The CDR3 consists of 13 residues.

V gene TRBV29-1 combines with J gene TRBJ2-1; D is undetermined. The germline V gene encodes CDR1 SQVTM and CDR2 ANQGSEA. The V end lost 4 bases, the J end lost 0 bases, and 7 bases lay between the germline ends. The CDR3 is 13 residues long. The CDR3 reads CSVARDSYNEQFF. The CDR3 DNA is TGCAGCGTTGCAAGGGACTCCTACAATGAGCAGTTCTTC.

This clone is medium-sized in the sample. V and J are TRBV5-4 and TRBJ1-2; D uncertain. Trimming took 1 base from V and 0 from J, leaving 10 bases between them. Germline CDR1 SGHNT, CDR2 YYREEE (reference sequence). This CDR3 has 15 residues. The CDR3 region has the DNA TGTGCCAGCAGCTTGTCTACCTTATCTAACTATGGCTACACCTTC. Translated: CASSLSTLSNYGYTF.

This clone was seen just once. The chain has TRBV7-9 and TRBJ1-4; no definite D call. V lost 4 bases and J lost 1, with 13 bases in between. The CDR3 totals 16 residues. CDR1 is SEHNR, CDR2 FQNEAQ, per germline (reference sequence). In DNA, the CDR3 is TGTGCCAGCAGCTCAATCGTTTGGGGAACTAATGAAAAACTGTTTTTT. It encodes CASSSIVWGTNEKLFF.

The V gene is TRBV7-9, the J gene TRBJ1-1, with D unresolved. The germline V and J ends were trimmed by 2 bases and 1 base, with 5 bases remaining between them. CDR1 and CDR2 (germline): SEHNR, FQNEAQ (reference sequence). The CDR3 runs to 13 residues. CDR3 nucleotide sequence: TGTGCCAGCAGCTTATTTGGGAACACTGAAGCTTTCTTT. As protein: CASSLFGNTEAFF.

The chain recombines TRBV5-1 with TRBJ2-2, with D perhaps TRBD2 (5 bases). CDR3 length equals 12 residues. Germline V gene lookup returns CDR1 SGHRS and CDR2 YFSETQ. V lost 2 bases and J 7 bases, leaving 6 bases between the germline ends. CDR3: CASSFEGGELFF. CDR3 bases: TGCGCCAGCAGCTTCGAGGGCGGGGAGCTGTTTTTT.